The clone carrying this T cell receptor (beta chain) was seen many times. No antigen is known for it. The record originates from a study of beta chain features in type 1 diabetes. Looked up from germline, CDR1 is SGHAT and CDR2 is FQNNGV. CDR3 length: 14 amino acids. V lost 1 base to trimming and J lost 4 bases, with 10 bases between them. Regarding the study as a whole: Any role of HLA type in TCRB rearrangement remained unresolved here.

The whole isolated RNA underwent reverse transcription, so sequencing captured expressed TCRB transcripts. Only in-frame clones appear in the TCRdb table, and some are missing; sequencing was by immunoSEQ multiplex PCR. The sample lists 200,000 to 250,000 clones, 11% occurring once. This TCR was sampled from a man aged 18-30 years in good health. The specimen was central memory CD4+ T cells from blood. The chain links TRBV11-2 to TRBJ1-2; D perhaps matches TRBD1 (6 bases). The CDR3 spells CASSLAGAGYGYTF. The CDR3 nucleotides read TGTGCCAGCAGCTTAGCAGGGGCAGGCTATGGCTACACCTTC.